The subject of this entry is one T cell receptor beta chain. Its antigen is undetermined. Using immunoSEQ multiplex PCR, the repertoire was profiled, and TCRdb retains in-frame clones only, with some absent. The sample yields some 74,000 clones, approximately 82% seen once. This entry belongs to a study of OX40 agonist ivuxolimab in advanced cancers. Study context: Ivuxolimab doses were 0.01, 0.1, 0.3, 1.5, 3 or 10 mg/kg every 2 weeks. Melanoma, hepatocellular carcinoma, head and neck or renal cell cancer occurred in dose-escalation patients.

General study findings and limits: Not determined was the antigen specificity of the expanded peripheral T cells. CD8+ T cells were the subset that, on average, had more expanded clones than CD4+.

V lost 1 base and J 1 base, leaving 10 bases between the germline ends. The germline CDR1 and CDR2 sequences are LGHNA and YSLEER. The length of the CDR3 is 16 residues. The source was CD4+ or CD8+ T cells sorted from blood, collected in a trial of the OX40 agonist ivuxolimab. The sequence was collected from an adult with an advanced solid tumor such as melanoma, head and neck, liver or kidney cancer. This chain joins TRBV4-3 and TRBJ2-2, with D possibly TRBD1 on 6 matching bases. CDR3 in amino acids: CASSQGGQRNTGELFF. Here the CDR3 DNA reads TGCGCCAGCAGCCAAGGGGGGCAGAGGAACACCGGGGAGCTGTTTTTT.